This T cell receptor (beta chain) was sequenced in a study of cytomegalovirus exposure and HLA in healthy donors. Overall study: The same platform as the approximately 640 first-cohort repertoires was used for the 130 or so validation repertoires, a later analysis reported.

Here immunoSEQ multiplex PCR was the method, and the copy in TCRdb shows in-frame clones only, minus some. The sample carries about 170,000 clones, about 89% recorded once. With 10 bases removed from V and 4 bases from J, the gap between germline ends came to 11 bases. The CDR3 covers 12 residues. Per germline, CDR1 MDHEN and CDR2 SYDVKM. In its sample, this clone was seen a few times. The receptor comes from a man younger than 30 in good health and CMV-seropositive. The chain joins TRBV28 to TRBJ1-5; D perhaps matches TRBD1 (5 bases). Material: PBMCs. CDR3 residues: CATGHPNQPQHF. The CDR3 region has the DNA TGTGCCACCGGACACCCTAATCAGCCCCAGCATTTT.